The present entry profiles one T cell receptor beta chain with its context. This sample was taken from a study of blood T cell repertoires in COVID-19. Overall study context: Collection of acute and convalescent COVID-19 samples took place in the United States, Italy and Spain. In each case, the material was cDNA or gDNA derived from T cells, B-cell-depleted T cells, or PBMCs.

There are 15 residues in the CDR3. Looked up from germline, CDR1 is SGHTA and CDR2 is FQGTGA. V gave up 5 bases and J gave up 12 bases, with 23 bases separating them. Under the authors' procedure: Reference gene primer amplification gave estimated nucleated cell counts. The assay was immunoSEQ multiplex PCR, and TCRdb's table has in-frame clones only and misses some. The DNA gave D and trimming, while V, J and clone size come from that table. The repertoire holds more than 95,000 clones, about 90% seen once, with 5% to 7.5% in the top ten. This clonotype was sampled from a human donor in a cohort sampled during active COVID-19. This chain uses TRBV7-3 with TRBJ2-1, with TRBD2 as a possible D gene (6 bases). Specimen: peripheral blood. The CDR3 DNA follows: TGTGCCAGCAGCCAGATTAGCGGCCCCGTTAGCGTGCAGTTCTTC. Amino acids: CASSQISGPVSVQFF. Full variable domain (remainder filled in from reference TRBV7-3 and TRBJ2-1): GAGVSQTPSNKVTEKGKYVELRCDPISGHTALYWYRQSLGQGPEFLIYFQGTGAADDSGLPNDRFFAVRPEGSVSTLKIQRTERGDSAVYLCASSQISGPVSVQFFGPGTRLTVL.